The 26 T cell receptor beta chains presented below share a single source sample, sequenced in a study of CD8+CD57+ T cells in acquired aplastic anemia. Flow cytometry had shown expanded CD8+CD57+ cells in the patients chosen for sequencing. Genomic DNA provided the template from which TCR beta VDJ and CDR3 profiles were obtained. MiXCR, applied by TCRdb to the reads, yields one record per CDR3 protein. Counted here are just over 200,000 distinct CDR3 sequences, roughly 60% occurring once; the ten biggest clones make up around 60%. Sequencing used sorted CD4+, CD8+, or CD8+CD57+ T cells (not recorded which) from PBMCs. These receptors were obtained from a human donor with aplastic anemia.

The chain employs TRBV10-2 and TRBJ2-2; D is unresolved. Germline assignment: CDR1 WSHSY and CDR2 SAAADI. V gave up 0 bases and J gave up 7 bases, with 9 bases separating them. CDR3 length: 14 residues. The CDR3 spells CASSESKKGGELFF. The CDR3 DNA is TGCGCCAGCAGTGAGTCGAAAAAGGGCGGGGAGCTGTTTTTT.

Only a few counts were recorded for this clonotype. The V gene is TRBV25-1, the J gene TRBJ2-7; D is perhaps TRBD1 (5 bases). CDR1 is MGHDK, CDR2 SYGVNS, per germline. Trimming took 3 bases from V and 3 from J, leaving 12 bases between them. The CDR3 has 14 amino acids. This CDR3 is CASSDHQGLYEQYF. The DNA of the CDR3 is TGTGCCAGCAGTGATCACCAGGGCCTCTACGAGCAGTACTTC.

The J gene is TRBJ2-5, the V gene TRBV7-8, with D unresolved. Deletions cut 1 base from V and 3 bases from J, with 9 bases between. Per the germline V gene, CDR1 is SGHVS and CDR2 is FQNEAQ. The CDR3 has 14 residues. CDR3 region: CASSLGQAKETQYF. The CDR3 DNA reads TGTGCCAGCAGCTTAGGTCAGGCCAAAGAGACCCAGTACTTC.

In this sample, this clonotype turned up a few times. The chain couples TRBV25-1 to TRBJ2-1; D is possibly TRBD1 or TRBD2 (5 bases each). This CDR3 comprises 14 residues. Trimming removed 11 bases at V and 7 bases at J, with 21 bases between. The V gene's germline CDR1 is MGHDK and CDR2 SYGVNS. The CDR3 DNA sequence: TGTGCCGCAGGAGGCAGGTGGGGCCGGAATGAGCAGTTCTTC. Translation gives CAAGGRWGRNEQFF.

The V call is TRBV10-2, the J call TRBJ1-1; 7 bases match TRBD1. This CDR3 spans 13 amino acids. Germline V lookup: CDR1 WSHSY, CDR2 SAAADI. V dropped 6 bases and J dropped 2; count of bases not matched to a gene: 3. The CDR3 DNA reads as TGCGCCAGCAGCCGACAGGGTAACACTGAAGCTTTCTTT. It yields the protein CASSRQGNTEAFF.

The rearrangement joins TRBV29-1 to TRBJ1-1; 8 nucleotides line up with TRBD1. V was pared by 8 bases and J by 1 base, with 12 bases of the junction left unmatched. The CDR3 covers 15 residues. Germline CDR1 is SQVTM and CDR2 is ANQGSEA. The CDR3 reads CSTSGGFLGNTEAFF. The CDR3 nucleotides are TGCAGCACGTCAGGGGGCTTTTTAGGGAACACTGAAGCTTTCTTT.

This clonotype was counted between two and nine times. V and J are TRBV27 and TRBJ1-1, with 8 nucleotides matching TRBD1. CDR3 length equals 15 residues. V dropped 5 bases and J dropped 2; count of bases not matched to a gene: 7. Germline V gene lookup returns CDR1 MNHEY and CDR2 SMNVEV (reference sequence). The CDR3 nucleotides read TGTGCCAGCAGTCAAGACAGGGGACCTAACACTGAAGCTTTCTTT. Protein: CASSQDRGPNTEAFF.

The V call is TRBV14, the J call TRBJ2-1, with D possibly matching TRBD2 (6 bases). Trimming removed 1 base at V and 7 bases at J, with 14 bases between. The CDR3 length is 15 residues. CDR1 is SGHDN and CDR2 is FVKESK in the germline V gene. In nucleotides, the CDR3 is TGTGCCAGCAGCCAAGGTGCGGGGTGGGGTAATGAGCAGTTCTTC. Its translation: CASSQGAGWGNEQFF.

This clonotype showed up many times. This chain joins TRBV9 and TRBJ2-3, with TRBD2 matching over 14 bases. This CDR3 spans 18 amino acids. Germline assignment: CDR1 SGDLS and CDR2 YYNGEE. Losses at the gene ends were 4 bases for V and 0 bases for J; bases not matched to a gene: 7. In DNA form, the CDR3 reads TGTGCCAGCAGCAAAGGACTAGCGGGGGGACATAGCACAGATACGCAGTATTTT. This encodes CASSKGLAGGHSTDTQYF.

The J gene is TRBJ1-3, the V gene TRBV7-9; D remains ambiguous. Germline CDR1 SEHNR, CDR2 FQNEAQ (reference sequence). The CDR3 consists of 13 residues. Trimming pared 7 bases from V and 0 bases from J, leaving 7 bases between. CDR3 coding DNA: TGTGCCAGCACCCCTGCCTCTGGAAACACCATATATTTT. It encodes CASTPASGNTIYF.

This clonotype appeared a few times. The chain couples TRBV20-1 to TRBJ2-1, with 10 bases matching TRBD2. The CDR3 runs to 15 residues. V gave up 0 bases and J gave up 4 bases; unmatched junction bases: 3. Germline V CDR1 and CDR2: DFQATT, SNEGSKA (reference sequence). This CDR3 reads CSARERTSGYNEQFF. The DNA for the CDR3 is TGCAGTGCTAGAGAAAGGACTAGCGGATACAATGAGCAGTTCTTC.

CDR3 protein: CASSQVQAYGYTF. The DNA of the CDR3 is TGTGCCAGCAGCCAAGTACAGGCCTATGGCTACACCTTC. The V call is TRBV3-1, the J call TRBJ1-2, with D tentatively TRBD1 (5 bases). This CDR3 is 13 amino acids long. Germline CDR1 is LGHDT and CDR2 is YNNKEL (reference sequence). The germline V and J ends were trimmed by 1 base and 4 bases, with 7 bases remaining between them.

The rearrangement uses TRBV19 and TRBJ1-1; D possibly corresponds to TRBD1 (5 bases). The CDR3 spans 14 residues. Germline loops: CDR1 LNHDA, CDR2 SQIVND (reference sequence). The germline V and J ends were trimmed by 7 bases and 5 bases, with 17 bases remaining between them. CDR3 amino acids: CASTTPGLGTEAFF. DNA of the CDR3: TGTGCCAGTACCACTCCAGGGTTAGGGACTGAAGCTTTCTTT.

This clonotype was recorded once. The chain recombines TRBV2 with TRBJ1-4; TRBD1 matches 7 bases. CDR1 is SNHLY and CDR2 is FYNNEI in the germline V gene. The junction had 12 bases not matched to a gene; V was cut back by 8 bases and J by 9 bases. The CDR3 loop spans 14 amino acids. The CDR3 sequence: CASGIRDRAQKLFF. The CDR3 nucleotides are TGTGCCAGCGGTATTCGCGACAGGGCGCAAAAACTGTTTTTT.

The chain's CDR3 is CASSRLRGETQYF. The CDR3, as DNA: TGCGCCAGCAGCCGACTGCGGGGTGAGACCCAGTACTTC. V usage is TRBV4-1 and J usage is TRBJ2-5, with D maybe TRBD2 (6 bases). The CDR3 runs to 13 residues. Trimming removed 4 bases at V and 5 bases at J, with 11 bases between. Germline loops: CDR1 MGHRA, CDR2 YSYEKL.

Only a few counts were recorded for this clonotype. The chain joins TRBV2 to TRBJ2-7, with 8 bases matching TRBD1. Germline V gives CDR1 SNHLY, CDR2 FYNNEI. The CDR3 covers 13 residues. After removal of 3 bases from V and 6 bases from J, the junction contained 4 bases not matched to a gene. CDR3 bases: TGTGCCAGCAGTGAGGACAGGGTTGTCGAGCAGTACTTC. Its protein product is CASSEDRVVEQYF.

The V call is TRBV20-1, the J call TRBJ2-7; tentatively, D is TRBD2 (6 bases). The V gene lost 3 bases and the J gene lost 2 bases, with 11 bases spanning the gap. Germline V lookup: CDR1 DFQATT, CDR2 SNEGSKA (reference sequence). The CDR3 is made up of 13 amino acids. CDR3 sequence (DNA): TGCAGTGCTAGGCCCAGGACTACCTACGAGCAGTACTTC. Protein: CSARPRTTYEQYF.

The genes are TRBV4-3 and TRBJ1-5, with D unclear. The CDR3 has 13 residues. Trimming removed 0 bases at V and 7 bases at J, with 7 bases between. Germline CDR1 LGHNA, CDR2 YSLEER. The CDR3 DNA reads as TGCGCCAGCAGCCAAGATGTTGAGCAGCCCCAGCATTTT. As protein: CASSQDVEQPQHF.

This clonotype has only one observation. The chain joins TRBV29-1 to TRBJ1-1; TRBD1 matches 7 bases. V dropped 5 bases and J dropped 0; count of bases not matched to a gene: 3. Germline CDR1 is SQVTM and CDR2 is ANQGSEA. This CDR3 region has 13 residues. Here the CDR3 DNA reads TGCAGCGTTACCACAGGGGTGAACACTGAAGCTTTCTTT. Its protein is CSVTTGVNTEAFF.

The chain links TRBV7-2 to TRBJ2-3; D gene uncertain. The V and J ends lost 3 bases and 2 bases respectively, with 9 bases between them. Germline values: CDR1 SGHTA, CDR2 FQGNSA. This CDR3 has 14 amino acids. The CDR3 spells CASSFRAATDTQYF. The CDR3 region has the DNA TGTGCCAGCAGCTTCCGGGCGGCCACAGATACGCAGTATTTT.

This clonotype was detected ten times or more. V gene TRBV19 combines with J gene TRBJ2-3, with TRBD2 as a possible D gene (5 bases). Deletions cut 6 bases from V and 1 base from J, with 8 bases between. This CDR3 is built from 13 residues. Germline V gene sequence: CDR1 LNHDA, CDR2 SQIVND (reference sequence). The CDR3 coding sequence is TGTGCCAGTAGCAACGGGGGCACAGATACGCAGTATTTT. Amino acids: CASSNGGTDTQYF.

The genes are TRBV10-3 and TRBJ1-1; the D gene is possibly TRBD1 (6 bases). Trimming took 3 bases from V and 4 from J, leaving 24 bases between them. This CDR3 has 18 residues. CDR1 is ENHRY, CDR2 SYGVKD, per germline. The CDR3 DNA reads TGTGCCATCAGTGAACCTTTTGGGGGGCGGGGGGGGTCCACTGAAGCTTTCTTT. This sequence encodes CAISEPFGGRGGSTEAFF.

J is TRBJ1-2 and V is TRBV6-5; D not resolved. This CDR3 region has 14 residues. CDR1 and CDR2 from the germline V gene are MNHEY and SVGAGI. V lost 0 bases, J lost 4 bases, and 9 bases lay in between. The DNA for the CDR3 is TGTGCCAGCAGTTACTCGGGCAGCTTCTATGGCTACACCTTC. Its translation is CASSYSGSFYGYTF.

V is TRBV15 and J is TRBJ1-5; a possible D gene is TRBD1 (6 bases). Trimming pared 0 bases from V and 7 bases from J, leaving 13 bases between. The CDR3 spans 15 residues. Germline CDR1 and CDR2: LNHNV and YYDKDF (reference sequence). CDR3 in amino acids: CATSRDPGGHQPQHF. The CDR3, as DNA: TGTGCCACCAGCAGAGATCCCGGGGGCCACCAGCCCCAGCATTTT.

The rearrangement uses TRBV13 and TRBJ1-6; D might be TRBD1 (5 bases). V lost 0 bases to trimming and J lost 7 bases, with 7 bases between them. The CDR3 has 14 amino acids. CDR1 and CDR2 (germline): PRHDT, FYEKMQ (reference sequence). The CDR3 DNA reads as TGTGCCAGCAGCTTAGGAGGGGAGAATTCACCCCTCCACTTT. Translated: CASSLGGENSPLHF.

As for this clonotype: Mismatch with germline at one junction end may stem from a read error. The V call is TRBV2, the J call TRBJ1-2, with 9 nucleotides matching TRBD1. Per germline, CDR1 SNHLY and CDR2 FYNNEI. This CDR3 is built from 13 residues. The CDR3 protein is CASSEQGQGYIAF. In nucleotides, the CDR3 is TGTGCCAGCAGTGAGCAGGGACAGGGCTATATCGCCTTC.